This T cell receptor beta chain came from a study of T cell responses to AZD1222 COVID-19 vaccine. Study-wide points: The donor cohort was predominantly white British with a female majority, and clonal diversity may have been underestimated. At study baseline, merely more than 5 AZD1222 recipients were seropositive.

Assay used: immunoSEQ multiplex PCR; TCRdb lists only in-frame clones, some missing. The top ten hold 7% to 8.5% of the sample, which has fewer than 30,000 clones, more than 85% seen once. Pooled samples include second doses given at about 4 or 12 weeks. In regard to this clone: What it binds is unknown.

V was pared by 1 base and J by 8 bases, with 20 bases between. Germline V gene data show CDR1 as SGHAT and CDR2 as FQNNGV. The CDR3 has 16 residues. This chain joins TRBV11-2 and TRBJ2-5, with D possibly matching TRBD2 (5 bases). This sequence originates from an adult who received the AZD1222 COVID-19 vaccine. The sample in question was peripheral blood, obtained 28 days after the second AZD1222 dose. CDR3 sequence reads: CASSLVPRASEGTQYF. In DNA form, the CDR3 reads TGTGCCAGCAGCTTAGTACCTCGAGCCTCAGAGGGCACCCAGTACTTC.